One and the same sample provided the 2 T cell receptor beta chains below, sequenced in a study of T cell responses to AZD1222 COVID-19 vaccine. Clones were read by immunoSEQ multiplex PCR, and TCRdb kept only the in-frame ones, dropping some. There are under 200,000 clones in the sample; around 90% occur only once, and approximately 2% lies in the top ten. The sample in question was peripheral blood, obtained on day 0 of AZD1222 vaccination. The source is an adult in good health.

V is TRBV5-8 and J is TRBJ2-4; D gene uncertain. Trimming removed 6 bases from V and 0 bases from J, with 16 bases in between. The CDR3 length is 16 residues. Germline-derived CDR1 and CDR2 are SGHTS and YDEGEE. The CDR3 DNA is TGTGCCAGCATCCTGCCCCTTACAGCAGCCAAAAACATTCAGTACTTC. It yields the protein CASILPLTAAKNIQYF.

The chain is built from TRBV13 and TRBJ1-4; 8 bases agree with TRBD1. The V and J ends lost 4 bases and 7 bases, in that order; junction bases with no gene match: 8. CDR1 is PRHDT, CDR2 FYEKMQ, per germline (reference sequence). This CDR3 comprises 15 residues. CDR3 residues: CASSSYRGGAEKLFF. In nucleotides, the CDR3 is TGTGCCAGCAGCTCTTACAGGGGGGGAGCTGAAAAACTGTTTTTT.